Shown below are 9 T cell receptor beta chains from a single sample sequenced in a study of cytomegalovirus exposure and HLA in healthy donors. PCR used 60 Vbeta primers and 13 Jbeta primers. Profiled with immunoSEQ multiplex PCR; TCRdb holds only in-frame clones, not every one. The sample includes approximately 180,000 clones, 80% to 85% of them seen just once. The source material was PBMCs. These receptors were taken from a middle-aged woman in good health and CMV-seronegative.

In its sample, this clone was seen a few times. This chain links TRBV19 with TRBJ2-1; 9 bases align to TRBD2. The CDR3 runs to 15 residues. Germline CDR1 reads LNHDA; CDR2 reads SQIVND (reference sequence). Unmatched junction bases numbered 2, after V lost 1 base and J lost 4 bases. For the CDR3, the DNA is TGTGCCAGTAGTATAGCTGCGGGAGGGTACAATGAGCAGTTCTTC. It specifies CASSIAAGGYNEQFF. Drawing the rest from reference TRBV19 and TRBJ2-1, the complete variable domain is DGGITQSPKYLFRKEGQNVTLSCEQNLNHDAMYWYRQDPGQGLRLIYYSQIVNDFQKGDIAEGYSVSREKKESFPLTVTSAQKNPTAFYLCASSIAAGGYNEQFFGPGTRLTVL.

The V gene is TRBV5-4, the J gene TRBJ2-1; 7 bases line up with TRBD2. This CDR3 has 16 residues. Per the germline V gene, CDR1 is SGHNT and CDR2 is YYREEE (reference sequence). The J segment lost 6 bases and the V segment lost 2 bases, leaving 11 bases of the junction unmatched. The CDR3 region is CASSLKLARGVNEQFF. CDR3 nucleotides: TGTGCCAGCAGCTTAAAACTAGCGAGAGGGGTCAATGAGCAGTTCTTC.

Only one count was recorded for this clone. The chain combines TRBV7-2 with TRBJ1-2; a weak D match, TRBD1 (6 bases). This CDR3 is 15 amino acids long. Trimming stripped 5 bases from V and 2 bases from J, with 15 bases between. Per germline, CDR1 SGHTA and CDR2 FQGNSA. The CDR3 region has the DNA TGTGCCAGCAGCCCTAGGACAGAGTCGAACTATGGCTACACCTTC. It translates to CASSPRTESNYGYTF.

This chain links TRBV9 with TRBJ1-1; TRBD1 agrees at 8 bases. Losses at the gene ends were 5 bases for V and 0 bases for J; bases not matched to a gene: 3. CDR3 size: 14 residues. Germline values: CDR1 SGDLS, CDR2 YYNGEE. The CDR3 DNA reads TGTGCCAGCAGTCGACAGGGGATGAACACTGAAGCTTTCTTT. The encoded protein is CASSRQGMNTEAFF. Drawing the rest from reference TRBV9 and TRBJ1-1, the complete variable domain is DSGVTQTPKHLITATGQRVTLRCSPRSGDLSVYWYQQSLDQGLQFLIQYYNGEERAKGNILERFSAQQFPDLHSELNLSSLELGDSALYFCASSRQGMNTEAFFGQGTRLTVV.

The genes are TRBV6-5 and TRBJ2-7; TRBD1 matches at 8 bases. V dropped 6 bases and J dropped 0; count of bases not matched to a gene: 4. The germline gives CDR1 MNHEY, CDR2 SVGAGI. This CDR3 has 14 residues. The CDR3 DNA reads TGTGCCAGCAGCCCAGGACAGGGCTCCTACGAGCAGTACGTC. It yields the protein CASSPGQGSYEQYV.

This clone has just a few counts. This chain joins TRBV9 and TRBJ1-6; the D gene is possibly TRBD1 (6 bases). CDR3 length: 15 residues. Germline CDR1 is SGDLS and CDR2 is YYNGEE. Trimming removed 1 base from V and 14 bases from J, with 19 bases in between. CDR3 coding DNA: TGTGCCAGCAGCGTATTGGACAGTTCTATCTCAACCCTCCACTTT. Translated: CASSVLDSSISTLHF.

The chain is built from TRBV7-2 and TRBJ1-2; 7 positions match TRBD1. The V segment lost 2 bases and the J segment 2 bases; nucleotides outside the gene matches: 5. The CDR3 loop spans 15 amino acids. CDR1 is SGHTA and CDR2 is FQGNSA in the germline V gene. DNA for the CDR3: TGTGCCAGCAGCTTACCCACGGGACAGAACTATGGCTACACCTTC. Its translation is CASSLPTGQNYGYTF.

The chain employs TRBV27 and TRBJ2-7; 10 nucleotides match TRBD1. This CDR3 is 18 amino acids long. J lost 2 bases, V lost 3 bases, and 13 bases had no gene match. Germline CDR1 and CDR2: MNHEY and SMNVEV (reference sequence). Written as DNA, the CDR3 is TGTGCCAGCAGTTTCCGACTGTCTGACAGGGGGCGCCCCTACGAGCAGTACTTC. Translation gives CASSFRLSDRGRPYEQYF.

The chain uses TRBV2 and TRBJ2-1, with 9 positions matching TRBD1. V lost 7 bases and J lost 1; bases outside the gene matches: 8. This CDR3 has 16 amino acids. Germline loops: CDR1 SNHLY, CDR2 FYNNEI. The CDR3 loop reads CASKDRGGNSYNEQFF. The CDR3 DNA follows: TGTGCCAGCAAGGACAGGGGAGGGAATTCCTACAATGAGCAGTTCTTC.